The rows below give T cell receptor beta chains drawn from one sample of a study of blood T cells in healthy people across ages. From the 5' RACE reads, TCRdb called clonotypes with MiXCR, one entry per CDR3 protein. Here the sample spans about 970,000 distinct CDR3 sequences, about 51% being singletons. Sequenced sample: blood. All receptors come from a woman aged 55-69 years in good health. Each CDR3 is given with its conserved first and last residue. Each record gives: V gene, D gene, CDR3 length, clone size, J gene, CDR3 DNA, CDR3 protein. D genes are given only for firm matches. Size is omitted from some rows. Given values are once, few, many or a class for expanded clones.

TRBV6-6	NA	17	NA	TRBJ2-3	TGTGCCAGCAGTTATCACGGACAGCAACACAGCACAGATACGCAGTATTTT	CASSYHGQQHSTDTQYF
TRBV11-2	TRBD1	14	NA	TRBJ1-6	TGTGCCAGTAGAAACAGGGGATTCGATTCACCCCTCCACTTT	CASRNRGFDSPLHF
TRBV12-3/TRBV12-4	TRBD2	14	NA	TRBJ2-1	TGTGCCAGCAGTTTGGGACTAGAATACAATGAGCAGTTCTTC	CASSLGLEYNEQFF
TRBV20-1	NA	13	NA	TRBJ1-2	TGCAGTGCTTCAACTACAGCTGATTATGGCTACACCTTC	CSASTTADYGYTF
TRBV3-1	TRBD2	15	few	TRBJ2-7	TGTGCCAGCAGCCAAGGGGGTAGCGGGAGGCGCGAGCAGTACTTC	CASSQGGSGRREQYF
TRBV20-1	TRBD2	15	NA	TRBJ2-4	TGCAGTGCTAGGACTAGCGGGAGTATGTGGAGGGAGCAGTACTTC	CSARTSGSMWREQYF
TRBV5-1	NA	15	NA	TRBJ2-5	TGCGCCAGCAGCCAGACAACGGGAAGCCACAATGAGCAGTACTTC	CASSQTTGSHNEQYF
TRBV7-2	NA	13	NA	TRBJ2-7	TGTGCCAGCAGCTTAATGAGGGTTGGCGAGCAGTACTTC	CASSLMRVGEQYF
TRBV14	TRBD2	15	NA	TRBJ2-7	TGTGCCAGCAGCCAAGTTCAACTAGCGGGAGGCCCGCAGTACTTC	CASSQVQLAGGPQYF
TRBV28	TRBD2	17	NA	TRBJ2-1	TGTGCCAGCAGTGGGGCTAGCGGGAGGTCCGGCTACAATGAGCAGTTCTTC	CASSGASGRSGYNEQFF
TRBV9	NA	15	few	TRBJ2-3	TGTGCCAGCAGCGTCGGCGGGAAAAGCACAGATACGCAGTATTTT	CASSVGGKSTDTQYF
TRBV20-1	TRBD2	13	NA	TRBJ2-3	TGCAGGACCGGGAGGGGAGGCGCAGATACGCAGTATTTT	CRTGRGGADTQYF
TRBV28	NA	12	few	TRBJ2-7	TGTGCCAGCCGCCGGTTTGGGTACGAGCAGTACTTC	CASRRFGYEQYF
TRBV6-1	NA	13	NA	TRBJ2-7	TGTGCCAGCAGGCCAGAGGGTCGTTACGAGCAGTACTTC	CASRPEGRYEQYF
TRBV25-1	NA	15	NA	TRBJ2-3	TGTGCCAGCAGTGAAGATGTGGCGGGACTAGATACGCAGTATTTT	CASSEDVAGLDTQYF
TRBV7-2	TRBD1	17	NA	TRBJ2-5	TGTGCCAGCGATAGACCACCCGGGACAGGGAGGGGAGAGACCCAGTACTTC	CASDRPPGTGRGETQYF
TRBV2	TRBD1	13	NA	TRBJ1-5	TGTGCCAGCAACCCGACAGGGCCCCAGCCCCAGCATTTT	CASNPTGPQPQHF
TRBV30	NA	15	NA	TRBJ2-3	TGTGCCTGGAGTGGACGAGGGGGGAGCACAGATACGCAGTATTTT	CAWSGRGGSTDTQYF
TRBV15	NA	12	NA	TRBJ2-5	TGTGCCATCGGCCGACTAGGAGAGACCCAGTACTTC	CAIGRLGETQYF
TRBV28	NA	14	NA	TRBJ2-3	TGTGCCAGCAGTCTACTGGGGCACACAGATACGCAGTATTTT	CASSLLGHTDTQYF
TRBV20-1	NA	12	NA	TRBJ2-7	TGCAGTGTTGCTGGGATTAATTACGAGCAGTACTTC	CSVAGINYEQYF
TRBV2	NA	16	NA	TRBJ1-4	TGTGCCAGCCGCCCCAACCGTGTTGCAACTAATGAAAAACTGTTTTTT	CASRPNRVATNEKLFF
TRBV30	NA	12	NA	TRBJ2-5	TGTGCCTGGAAGGGGGGGAGGGAGACCCAGTACTTC	CAWKGGRETQYF
TRBV12-3/TRBV12-4	NA	13	NA	TRBJ1-1	TGTGCCAGCACCCCCATGGTCTGGACTGAAGCTTTCTTT	CASTPMVWTEAFF
TRBV10-3	NA	13	NA	TRBJ1-2	TGTGCCATCAGTGAGTCGAAACCCTATGGCTACACCTTC	CAISESKPYGYTF
TRBV12-3/TRBV12-4	NA	16	NA	TRBJ2-7	TGTGCCAGCAGCCCCAGGGTTCCAGGGAAATGGAACGAGCAGTACTTC	CASSPRVPGKWNEQYF
TRBV29-1	NA	14	NA	TRBJ1-2	TGCAGCGTTGGGTCGGTTAGCCCCAACTATGGCTACACCTTC	CSVGSVSPNYGYTF
TRBV6-1	NA	18	few	TRBJ1-2	TGTGCCAGCAGTCCCCCGGCCGGGACTCAACGGGCCAACTATGGCTACACCTTC	CASSPPAGTQRANYGYTF
TRBV15	NA	15	NA	TRBJ2-7	TGTGCCACCAGCATTACCGGGACACCCTACAATGAGCAGTACTTC	CATSITGTPYNEQYF
TRBV7-2	TRBD2	16	NA	TRBJ2-1	TGTGCCAGCAGCTCCGGGACTAGCGGGAGGGTCTTTATGCAGTTCTTC	CASSSGTSGRVFMQFF
TRBV28	TRBD1	16	few	TRBJ2-7	TGTGCCAGTAGAGGACAGGGGGTTTTTTCCCGCTACGAGCAGTACTTC	CASRGQGVFSRYEQYF
TRBV10-2	NA	12	NA	TRBJ1-2	TGCGCCAGCTATCGGGGGGCGCAGGGCTACACCTTC	CASYRGAQGYTF
TRBV7-2	TRBD2	14	few	TRBJ2-7	TGTGCCAGCAGCCTTTGGACTAGCCCCTACGAGCAGTACTTC	CASSLWTSPYEQYF
TRBV3-1	NA	15	few	TRBJ2-3	TGTGCCAGCAGCTCCTCCGGCACCGGGACTCATACGCAGTATTTT	CASSSSGTGTHTQYF
TRBV7-3	TRBD1	15	few	TRBJ2-7	TGTGCCAGCAGCGTTGCCGGGACAGGGGGCTACGAGCAGTACTTC	CASSVAGTGGYEQYF
TRBV6-6	NA	12	NA	TRBJ1-5	TGTGCCAGCACCAATAGCAATCAGCCCCAGCATTTT	CASTNSNQPQHF
TRBV20-1	TRBD2	12	NA	TRBJ2-3	TGCAGTGCTATGCGGGAGGGGGATACGCAGTATTTT	CSAMREGDTQYF
TRBV27	NA	13	NA	TRBJ2-1	TGTGCCACCTCACTTTATAGGGGCAATGAGCAGTTCTTC	CATSLYRGNEQFF
TRBV25-1	TRBD2	16	few	TRBJ2-3	TGTGCCAGCAGTGATAGCGGGAGAGCTAGCACAGATACGCAGTATTTT	CASSDSGRASTDTQYF
TRBV29-1	NA	12	many	TRBJ2-5	TGCAGCGTTGGAGGGTTTCAAGAGACCCAGTACTTC	CSVGGFQETQYF
TRBV7-2	NA	15	NA	TRBJ2-3	TGTGCCAGCAGCTTAGTGTGGGGATCGGCAGATACGCAGTATTTT	CASSLVWGSADTQYF
TRBV20-1	NA	13	NA	TRBJ1-2	TGCAGTGCGTCCGGAGGACTTCACTATGGCTACACCTTC	CSASGGLHYGYTF
TRBV24-1	NA	13	few	TRBJ2-3	TGTGCCACCAGTGATGTGCCCACAGATACGCAGTATTTT	CATSDVPTDTQYF
TRBV3-1	NA	12	NA	TRBJ2-7	TGTGCCAGCAGCGGAAGGTACTACGAGCAGTACTTC	CASSGRYYEQYF
TRBV11-2	NA	12	once	TRBJ1-5	TGTGCCAGCAGCAGGATGGGACAGCCCCAGCATTTT	CASSRMGQPQHF
TRBV20-1	NA	12	NA	TRBJ1-2	TGCAGTGCCGAGACAGGAGTCTATGGCTACACCTTC	CSAETGVYGYTF
TRBV4-2	TRBD2	15	once	TRBJ2-5	TGTGCCAGCAGCCAAGATAGGCGCGGGAGAGAGACCCAGTACTTC	CASSQDRRGRETQYF
TRBV29-1	NA	13	NA	TRBJ2-1	TGCAGGGCGGGGTCCCAATTCATCGATGAGCAGTTCTTC	CRAGSQFIDEQFF
TRBV18	TRBD2	17	NA	TRBJ2-4	TGTGCCAGCTCACCACCAAGACTAGCGGGGGCTAAGGAGGAGCAGTACTTC	CASSPPRLAGAKEEQYF
TRBV7-9	TRBD2	15	few	TRBJ2-1	TGTGCCAGCAGCTTAGCGCTTAGCGGGGCCAATGAGCAGTTCTTC	CASSLALSGANEQFF